This T cell receptor beta chain was obtained from a study of blood T cells in healthy people across ages. Regarding the study as a whole: Not knowing donor CMV status may have confounded expanded clonotype changes.

The amount of total RNA extracted per sample was at least 5 micrograms. With a J-beta primer mix and a sample-barcoded 5' primer, a second PCR ran roughly 6 to 12 cycles. MiXCR was run by TCRdb on the 5' RACE reads, yielding one entry per CDR3 protein. The sample comprises 710,000 or so distinct CDR3 sequences, around 32% of which are singletons, and 15% rests with the top ten. This clonotype occurred a few times. The antigen remains undetermined. Germline lookup yields CDR1 LGHNA and CDR2 YSLEER. Trimming took off 0 bases at V and 3 bases at J, with 11 bases between the two ends. The CDR3 is 15 residues long.

The chain couples TRBV4-3 to TRBJ1-1; D possibly corresponds to TRBD1 (6 bases). The receptor comes from an elderly woman in good health. The sequencing input was blood. Here the CDR3 reads CASSQEANRDTEAFF. CDR3 nucleotides: TGCGCCAGCAGCCAAGAGGCGAACAGGGACACTGAAGCTTTCTTT.